The next 22 T cell receptor beta chains were all read from a single sample in a study of shared clonotypes between healthy human individuals. Profiling relied on immunoSEQ multiplex PCR, and the TCRdb table lists in-frame clones only, not all of them. The table has a few million clones, 90% to 97% seen once. The source material was naive CD4+ T cells sorted from blood. Sample subset: CD45RA+ positively selected. The receptor set was obtained from a man aged 18 to 29 in good health.

The chain couples TRBV5-4 to TRBJ2-2; TRBD1 matches 9 bases. The CDR3 has 13 amino acids. CDR1 and CDR2 from the germline V gene are SGHNT and YYREEE (reference sequence). With 10 bases clipped from V and 3 bases from J, the junction kept 4 bases outside the gene matches. The CDR3 is CAGRDRDTGELFF. The CDR3 region has the DNA TGTGCCGGAAGGGACAGGGACACCGGGGAGCTGTTTTTT.

CDR3 residues: CASSRGTENTEAFF. The CDR3 DNA sequence: TGTGCCAGCTCACGGGGGACGGAGAACACTGAAGCTTTCTTT. V usage is TRBV18 and J usage is TRBJ1-1; a possible D gene is TRBD1 (5 bases). Trimming pared 4 bases from V and 1 base from J, leaving 10 bases between. Germline loops: CDR1 KGHSH, CDR2 LQKENI. The CDR3 sequence is 14 residues long.

The sample holds one count of this clone. This chain uses TRBV6-5 with TRBJ2-7, with 7 bases that match TRBD2. V lost 4 bases and J lost 3; bases outside the gene matches: 6. This CDR3 region has 14 residues. Germline CDR1 is MNHEY and CDR2 is SVGAGI. CDR3 in amino acids: CASSSGLLHYEQYF. The CDR3 nucleotides are TGTGCCAGCAGTTCGGGACTACTTCACTACGAGCAGTACTTC.

V usage is TRBV5-1 and J usage is TRBJ1-1, with no clear D. The CDR3 totals 11 residues. The V gene lost 0 bases and the J gene lost 9 bases, with 6 bases spanning the gap. Germline V gene data show CDR1 as SGHRS and CDR2 as YFSETQ. CDR3 in amino acids: CASSLAGQAFF. The CDR3 nucleotides are TGCGCCAGCAGCTTGGCCGGCCAAGCTTTCTTT.

V and J are TRBV5-1 and TRBJ2-1; 10 bases align to TRBD2. In germline, CDR1 is SGHRS, CDR2 YFSETQ. With V trimmed by 0 bases and J by 0 bases, 6 bases remained unmatched. CDR3 size: 18 residues. The CDR3 nucleotides are TGCGCCAGCAGCTTGGCGCCGGCTAGCGGGAGCTCCTACAATGAGCAGTTCTTC. This encodes CASSLAPASGSSYNEQFF.

This clone was observed once. The V and J genes are TRBV18 and TRBJ1-6; D perhaps matches TRBD1 (6 bases). Per the germline V gene, CDR1 is KGHSH and CDR2 is LQKENI. There are 15 residues in the CDR3. Between the trimmed V and J ends, which lost 2 bases and 9 bases, there was a span of 14 bases. CDR3 coding DNA: TGTGCCAGCTCACCAGGTTCAGGGGTAGCTTCACCCCTCCACTTT. Protein: CASSPGSGVASPLHF.

V and J are TRBV12-5 and TRBJ2-1; TRBD2 matches at 7 bases. The CDR3 contains 15 residues. CDR1 LGHNT and CDR2 FRNRAP come from the germline V gene. V shed 0 bases, J shed 8 bases, and the junction held 7 bases outside the gene matches. The CDR3: CASGLVVGGPHEQFF. The DNA of the CDR3 is TGTGCTAGTGGTTTGGTAGTGGGAGGGCCCCATGAGCAGTTCTTC.

The chain recombines TRBV7-9 with TRBJ1-4; 7 nucleotides agree with TRBD1. Losses at the gene ends were 5 bases for V and 6 bases for J; bases not matched to a gene: 9. The CDR3 runs to 15 residues. From germline, CDR1 is SEHNR and CDR2 FQNEAQ (reference sequence). CDR3 residues: CASSTGQVADEKLFF. For the CDR3, the DNA is TGTGCCAGCAGCACCGGACAGGTGGCTGATGAAAAACTGTTTTTT.

As for this clone: The same CDR3 is also encoded by other DNA sequences in this sample. V and J are TRBV6-5 and TRBJ2-7; D perhaps matches TRBD1 (6 bases). The CDR3 runs to 12 residues. V shed 6 bases and J shed 3 bases, with 9 bases lying between them. Germline CDR1 and CDR2: MNHEY and SVGAGI. CDR3 bases: TGTGCCAGCAGCCGGGACAACTACGAGCAGTACTTC. This translates into CASSRDNYEQYF.

Points on this clone: Other DNA sequences in the sample encode the same CDR3. The gene calls are TRBV7-2 and TRBJ2-7; TRBD2 is a possible D gene (5 bases). Between the trimmed V and J ends, which lost 1 base and 3 bases, there was a span of 7 bases. Germline V gene data show CDR1 as SGHTA and CDR2 as FQGNSA. This CDR3 is built from 13 residues. The CDR3 protein is CASSLGSGYEQYF. Written as DNA, the CDR3 is TGTGCCAGCAGCTTAGGGAGCGGCTACGAGCAGTACTTC.

As concerns this clone: The sample holds other DNA sequences that translate to the same CDR3. The chain links TRBV18 to TRBJ1-2; D is ambiguous. Germline lookup yields CDR1 KGHSH and CDR2 LQKENI. The CDR3 totals 12 residues. The V end was cut by 4 bases, the J end by 3 bases, with 6 bases between. The CDR3 DNA reads TGTGCCAGCTCACGAGGAGACTATGGCTACACCTTC. This encodes CASSRGDYGYTF.

V and J are TRBV28 and TRBJ1-3, with 7 bases identical to TRBD1. In germline, CDR1 is MDHEN, CDR2 SYDVKM. V was pared by 3 bases and J by 0 bases, with 2 bases of the junction left unmatched. This CDR3 has 15 amino acids. The CDR3: CASSLGQTSGNTIYF. The CDR3 nucleotides read TGTGCCAGCAGTTTGGGACAGACCTCTGGAAACACCATATATTTT.

The chain's CDR3 is CASSGDRGDEKLFF. The CDR3 coding sequence is TGTGCCAGCAGTGGGGACAGGGGCGATGAAAAACTGTTTTTT. The gene calls are TRBV2 and TRBJ1-4; the match to TRBD1 covers 10 bases. V was pared by 4 bases and J by 6 bases, with 2 bases of the junction left unmatched. Looked up from germline, CDR1 is SNHLY and CDR2 is FYNNEI. The CDR3 contains 14 residues.

As to this clone: The identical CDR3 is also encoded by other nucleotide sequences in the sample. The chain has TRBV7-2 and TRBJ2-7; 8 bases are shared with TRBD2. This CDR3 is 15 amino acids long. V lost 0 bases, J lost 3 bases, and 4 bases stayed unmatched. In germline, CDR1 is SGHTA, CDR2 FQGNSA. The CDR3 reads CASSLAATSGYEQYF. DNA of the CDR3: TGTGCCAGCAGCTTAGCGGCCACTAGCGGCTACGAGCAGTACTTC.

The chain carries TRBV10-3 and TRBJ2-1, with a weak D call TRBD1 (6 bases). Trimming took off 4 bases at V and 1 base at J, with 11 bases between the two ends. Germline-derived CDR1 and CDR2 are ENHRY and SYGVKD. The CDR3 is 15 amino acids. CDR3 loop: CAISGDRRSYNEQFF. The CDR3 coding sequence is TGTGCCATCAGTGGTGACAGGAGATCCTACAATGAGCAGTTCTTC.

In its sample, this clone was seen many times. The chain carries TRBV18 and TRBJ1-6; 8 nucleotides match TRBD1. The CDR3 runs to 17 residues. The V gene's germline CDR1 is KGHSH and CDR2 LQKENI. V was pared by 3 bases and J by 10 bases, with 14 bases of the junction left unmatched. The CDR3 loop reads CASSPSDRGKVRSPLHF. The CDR3 nucleotides are TGTGCCAGCTCACCCAGCGACAGGGGAAAGGTGCGGTCACCCCTCCACTTT.

There are a few counts of this clone. The DNA for the CDR3 is TGTGCCAGCAGTCCTCACAGGGACCTTACCTCTGGGGCCAACGTCCTGACTTTC. Residues: CASSPHRDLTSGANVLTF. The chain has TRBV28 and TRBJ2-6; D perhaps matches TRBD1 (6 bases). This CDR3 contains 18 residues. V was cut by 5 bases and J by 0 bases, with 17 bases left in between. The V gene's germline CDR1 is MDHEN and CDR2 SYDVKM.

Regarding this clone: The sample holds other DNA sequences that translate to the same CDR3. The chain is built from TRBV28 and TRBJ1-5; 9 bases map to TRBD1. With V trimmed by 3 bases and J by 4 bases, 4 bases remained unmatched. The CDR3 is 15 amino acids. From germline, CDR1 is MDHEN and CDR2 SYDVKM. CDR3 DNA: TGTGCCAGCAGTTTGACGGACAGGGGAAATCAGCCCCAGCATTTT. Translated, it gives CASSLTDRGNQPQHF.

The count of this clone is one. V gene TRBV7-8 combines with J gene TRBJ2-1, with 8 bases aligning to TRBD2. The CDR3 runs 17 residues. Losses at the gene ends were 1 base for V and 1 base for J; bases not matched to a gene: 6. Per germline, CDR1 SGHVS and CDR2 FQNEAQ. The DNA for the CDR3 is TGTGCCAGCAGCTTAGACTCGGGGGGGTTTTCCTACAATGAGCAGTTCTTC. Its translation: CASSLDSGGFSYNEQFF.

The rearrangement links TRBV6-5 to TRBJ2-7; 9 nucleotides align to TRBD2. This CDR3 region has 16 residues. The ends lost 0 bases at V and 5 bases at J; junction bases unmatched: 8. The V gene's germline CDR1 is MNHEY and CDR2 SVGAGI. The CDR3, as DNA: TGTGCCAGCAGTTACTCGATAGCGGGAGACGTCCACGAGCAGTACTTC. It codes for CASSYSIAGDVHEQYF.

About this clone itself: The same CDR3 is also encoded by other DNA sequences in this sample. The chain combines TRBV6-6 with TRBJ1-1; no reliable D call. Trimming stripped 5 bases from V and 0 bases from J, with 7 bases between. The germline V gene encodes CDR1 MNHNY and CDR2 SVGAGI (reference sequence). The CDR3 covers 13 residues. CDR3 DNA sequence: TGTGCCAGCAGTCGGACGGTGAACACTGAAGCTTTCTTT. Its protein is CASSRTVNTEAFF.

About this clone: Different DNA sequences within this sample yield the same CDR3. The chain carries TRBV5-1 and TRBJ1-5; possibly TRBD1 for D (5 bases). Trimming shortened V by 0 bases and J by 4 bases, and 11 bases separated the two germline ends. From germline, CDR1 is SGHRS and CDR2 YFSETQ. CDR3 size: 15 residues. Here the CDR3 DNA reads TGCGCCAGCAGCTTGGAGGGTCAGGGAAATCAGCCCCAGCATTTT. Its translation: CASSLEGQGNQPQHF.